The next 20 T cell receptor beta chains were all read from a single sample in a study of blood T cell repertoires in COVID-19. The data were produced by immunoSEQ multiplex PCR, yet TCRdb's version contains in-frame clones alone and is incomplete. Altogether fewer than 200,000 clones are present, 80% to 90% being singletons, with the ten largest covering around 13%. Input material: peripheral blood. Source of these receptors: a woman aged 70-85 years with COVID-19, enrolled during active disease.

This rearrangement joins TRBV7-8 to TRBJ1-5; 7 nucleotides agree with TRBD1. Germline trimming cut 5 bases from V and 2 bases from J; bases unmatched to any gene: 9. Germline V gives CDR1 SGHVS, CDR2 FQNEAQ. The CDR3 is 16 residues long. The CDR3 protein is CASSKINRGGNQPQHF. For the CDR3, the DNA is TGTGCCAGCAGCAAAATAAACAGGGGTGGCAATCAGCCCCAGCATTTT.

The chain uses TRBV5-4 and TRBJ1-1; 7 nucleotides align to TRBD1. The germline V gene has CDR1 SGHNT and CDR2 YYREEE (reference sequence). The CDR3 is 17 amino acids. Trimming at V came to 0 bases and at J to 1 base, leaving 9 bases not matched to a gene. CDR3 DNA sequence: TGTGCCAGCAGCTTGGGACAGGGCCGCCGGGGGAACACTGAAGCTTTCTTT. As protein: CASSLGQGRRGNTEAFF.

This chain connects TRBV11-2 to TRBJ1-5; D is ambiguous. The CDR3 spans 15 residues. V was shortened by 2 bases and J by 3 bases, with 11 bases between the two germline ends. The germline gives CDR1 SGHAT, CDR2 FQNNGV. CDR3: CASSLFTGVNQPQHF. CDR3 DNA: TGTGCCAGCAGCTTATTTACTGGAGTCAATCAGCCCCAGCATTTT.

V usage is TRBV4-3 and J usage is TRBJ1-2, with 8 bases lining up with TRBD1. This CDR3 is built from 15 residues. V was pared by 3 bases and J by 8 bases, with 11 bases of the junction left unmatched. Germline CDR1 and CDR2: LGHNA and YSLEER. The DNA for the CDR3 is TGCGCCAGCAGCCAGAATCTGGACAGGGAGGGAGGCTACACCTTC. Its translation: CASSQNLDREGGYTF.

This chain links TRBV7-3 with TRBJ2-1; 10 nucleotides match TRBD2. The CDR3 covers 14 residues. Germline CDR1 reads SGHTA; CDR2 reads FQGTGA. V shed 2 bases and J 9 bases; nucleotides not matched to a gene: 4. CDR3 sequence (DNA): TGTGCCAGCAGCTTACTAGCGGGAGCTCTTGAGCAGTTCTTC. Its protein product is CASSLLAGALEQFF.

In DNA form, the CDR3 reads TGTGCCAGCAGCTCCCCGGGGGGGGGCACCGGGGAGCTGTTTTTT. Protein sequence: CASSSPGGGTGELFF. The V and J genes are TRBV5-4 and TRBJ2-2, with 8 bases lining up with TRBD2. The CDR3 is made up of 15 amino acids. Trimming cost V 3 bases and J 4 bases; bases outside gene matches: 5. The V gene's germline CDR1 is SGHNT and CDR2 YYREEE (reference sequence).

The rearrangement uses TRBV7-9 and TRBJ2-1; TRBD1 agrees at 9 bases. There are 14 residues in the CDR3. J lost 6 bases, V lost 2 bases, and 2 bases had no gene match. The germline V gene has CDR1 SEHNR and CDR2 FQNEAQ (reference sequence). The CDR3 reads CASSLRDRANEQFF. The CDR3 region has the DNA TGTGCCAGCAGCTTAAGGGACAGGGCCAATGAGCAGTTCTTC.

The V gene is TRBV7-2, the J gene TRBJ1-3; TRBD1 is a possible D gene (5 bases). CDR3 length: 15 amino acids. Germline V gene data show CDR1 as SGHTA and CDR2 as FQGNSA. The V and J ends lost 5 bases and 4 bases respectively, with 15 bases between them. The CDR3 reads CASSQLVGGGNTIYF. As DNA, the CDR3 is TGTGCCAGCAGCCAGTTAGTGGGGGGAGGAAACACCATATATTTT. The entire variable domain, with the rest obtained from reference TRBV7-2 and TRBJ1-3, is as follows: GAGVSQSPSNKVTEKGKDVELRCDPISGHTALYWYRQSLGQGLEFLIYFQGNSAPDKSGLPSDRFSAERTGGSVSTLTIQRTQQEDSAVYLCASSQLVGGGNTIYFGEGSWLTVV.

This clone showed up just once. V and J are TRBV2 and TRBJ1-4, with TRBD1 identical over 7 bases. The germline V gene encodes CDR1 SNHLY and CDR2 FYNNEI. The ends lost 5 bases at V and 5 bases at J; junction bases unmatched: 8. This CDR3 comprises 15 residues. Here the CDR3 reads CASSPSPTGNEKLFF. The CDR3, as DNA: TGTGCCAGCAGTCCTTCCCCGACAGGGAATGAAAAACTGTTTTTT.

This chain joins TRBV6-4 and TRBJ2-5; 14 nucleotides line up with TRBD2. V dropped 11 bases and J dropped 5; count of bases not matched to a gene: 13. Germline V CDR1 and CDR2: MRHNA, SNTAGT. The CDR3 covers 16 residues. The CDR3: CAGPGLAGVGVETQYF. As DNA, the CDR3 is TGTGCCGGCCCGGGACTAGCGGGAGTAGGAGTGGAGACCCAGTACTTC.

This clone has just a few counts. V and J are TRBV14 and TRBJ2-7; D may be TRBD1 (5 bases). Trimming cost V 5 bases and J 3 bases, with 8 bases left between them. This CDR3 spans 12 amino acids. Looked up from germline, CDR1 is SGHDN and CDR2 is FVKESK. CDR3 bases: TGTGCCAGCAGCGCTCAGGGCTACGAGCAGTACTTC. As protein: CASSAQGYEQYF.

This clone was detected only once. The gene calls are TRBV5-1 and TRBJ2-5; 8 bases fit TRBD1. The CDR3 runs 15 residues. CDR1 SGHRS and CDR2 YFSETQ come from the germline V gene. J gave up 2 bases and V 4 bases, and 7 bases lay outside the gene matches. The CDR3 loop is CASSDGTGLQETQYF. CDR3 DNA sequence: TGCGCCAGCAGCGACGGGACAGGATTACAAGAGACCCAGTACTTC.

The genes are TRBV18 and TRBJ1-2, with a possible D match to TRBD1 (6 bases). The CDR3 contains 16 residues. The V gene's germline CDR1 is KGHSH and CDR2 LQKENI. Trimming cost V 3 bases and J 2 bases, with 16 bases left between them. CDR3 sequence (DNA): TGTGCCAGCTCACCGACAGGAGGCAGGACCAACTATGGCTACACCTTC. This encodes CASSPTGGRTNYGYTF.

The V gene is TRBV19, the J gene TRBJ2-7; the match to TRBD1 covers 7 bases. The CDR3 is 14 amino acids. J lost 2 bases, V lost 3 bases, and 4 bases had no gene match. Per germline, CDR1 LNHDA and CDR2 SQIVND (reference sequence). CDR3 DNA sequence: TGTGCCAGTAGTATCTGGGACAGACCCTACGAGCAGTACTTC. It yields the protein CASSIWDRPYEQYF.

The chain employs TRBV9 and TRBJ1-4, with D possibly being TRBD1 (6 bases). With 4 bases removed from V and 10 bases from J, the gap between germline ends came to 17 bases. CDR3 size: 14 residues. Germline V gives CDR1 SGDLS, CDR2 YYNGEE. CDR3 in amino acids: CASSPGDTIPKLFF. In DNA form, the CDR3 reads TGTGCCAGCAGCCCTGGGGACACCATACCAAAACTGTTTTTT. Combining the CDR3 with reference TRBV9 and TRBJ1-4 gives the whole variable domain DSGVTQTPKHLITATGQRVTLRCSPRSGDLSVYWYQQSLDQGLQFLIQYYNGEERAKGNILERFSAQQFPDLHSELNLSSLELGDSALYFCASSPGDTIPKLFFGSGTQLSVL.

The chain couples TRBV24-1 to TRBJ2-3; D perhaps matches TRBD1 (5 bases). Deletions cut 8 bases from V and 0 bases from J, with 8 bases between. CDR1 and CDR2 from the germline V gene are KGHDR and SFDVKD. There are 13 residues in the CDR3. CDR3 coding DNA: TGTGCCACCATCGGACAAAGCACAGATACGCAGTATTTT. Its protein is CATIGQSTDTQYF.

About this clone: Other DNA sequences in this sample translate to the same CDR3. The gene calls are TRBV10-3 and TRBJ1-1; 7 nucleotides line up with TRBD1. Germline V gene sequence: CDR1 ENHRY, CDR2 SYGVKD. The CDR3 spans 15 residues. Trimming at V came to 0 bases and at J to 1 base, leaving 2 bases not matched to a gene. CDR3 amino acids: CAISESGQKNTEAFF. CDR3 DNA sequence: TGTGCCATCAGTGAGTCGGGACAGAAGAACACTGAAGCTTTCTTT.

The chain links TRBV30 to TRBJ1-4, with a possible D match to TRBD1 (6 bases). This CDR3 region has 14 residues. Germline-derived CDR1 and CDR2 are GTSNPN and SVGIG (reference sequence). Trimming stripped 6 bases from V and 14 bases from J, with 25 bases between. DNA of the CDR3: TGTGCCTGTACCCCCGGGACAATAAGGCGACGGCTGTTTTTT. This translates into CACTPGTIRRRLFF.

Here the CDR3 reads CASSIDLSLRRGYTF. Written as DNA, the CDR3 is TGTGCCAGTAGTATAGATCTATCACTCCGCCGTGGCTACACCTTC. The rearrangement joins TRBV19 to TRBJ1-2, with unresolved D. This CDR3 contains 15 residues. Germline values: CDR1 LNHDA, CDR2 SQIVND (reference sequence). V lost 0 bases, J lost 7 bases, and 15 bases lay in between.

The chain joins TRBV7-3 to TRBJ1-6; 9 bases match TRBD1. With V trimmed by 4 bases and J by 6 bases, 1 base remained unmatched. Germline CDR1 SGHTA, CDR2 FQGTGA. The CDR3 runs 14 residues. The CDR3 DNA follows: TGTGCCAGCAGCTCGGACAGGGGTAATTCACCCCTCCACTTT. Its translation is CASSSDRGNSPLHF.